The T cell receptor (beta chain) described here comes from a study of T cell responses to AZD1222 COVID-19 vaccine (dated by TCRdb to about 2021). Looking at the study overall: AZD1222 recipients with second doses at about 4 weeks or about 12 weeks were pooled, because spike-specific TCR depth and breadth did not differ between schedules. TCR sequencing covered some 240 trial participants: roughly 200 given two doses of AZD1222 and about 26 given two doses of MenACWY control vaccine. Trial participants were enrolled into age subgroups of 18-55, 56-69 and 70-plus years, which contained about 150, 27 and 61 TCR-sequenced participants, respectively.

On this clone: Its antigen has not been determined. No much larger clonotype is one base removed from it; base qualities were not supplied.

The germline ends are 6 bases apart after V is trimmed by 0 bases and J by 9 bases. CDR1 MNHEY and CDR2 SVGAGI are derived from the germline V gene. Including the terminal cysteine and phenylalanine, the CDR3 comprises 13 residues. The sequence is cut down to CDR3 DNA, 39 bases in frame from base 1. The research as a whole found: Nearly half of unique spike-specific TCRs reportedly recognized epitopes outside regions mutated in the B.1.351 and B.1.1.7 variants. Because no samples from the day 14 peak response were available, repertoires could be characterized only after the peak T cell response. Only five or six AZD1222 recipients were SARS-CoV-2 seropositive at baseline, limiting conclusions about previously exposed vaccinees. Most participants were white British and females outnumbered males, and the authors suggested that clonal diversity may have been underestimated. A significant rise in spike-specific TCR breadth and depth was observed after two AZD1222 doses relative to day 0 and relative to MenACWY recipients. In the small 56-69-year group, the increase in depth fell short of significance, most likely because of low power. CD4 TCRs associated with the vaccine covered the entire spike protein, and the dominant responses were in regions 160-218 and 743-854.

The CDR3 regions of human TCRbeta chains were subjected to immunosequencing. The paper's processing steps were these. TCRs in the repertoires were compared against a reference library of SARS-CoV-2-specific TCRs that had been generated with the MIRA antigen-specificity platform. Breadth was defined as the fraction of unique TCRs that were SARS-CoV-2-associated, and depth was defined as the fraction of total T cells that were SARS-CoV-2-associated. Each spike-specific TCR was assigned to its reactive spike region and to a CD4 or CD8 class using the MIRA data. Log10-transformed breadth and depth values were compared by one-way ANOVA with Sidak's multiple comparisons tests. This immuneACCESS table, as held by TCRdb, lists in-frame sequences with V and J called but not all clones. Of the missing ones, under half trace to an unresolved V gene in checked studies; the others have no known cause. For V, J and clone size, that table is used; D and trimming come from the DNA. The sample table holds roughly 28,000 clones, of which roughly nine tenths were seen once. The ten largest account for 1% to 1.5% of the sample.

According to the study, the label for this sample's time point signals: baseline before first vaccination. Vaccinee samples were obtained from the UK trials COV001 and COV002, which included a single-blind randomized controlled phase 2/3 trial of AZD1222 (ChAdOx1 nCoV-19) in healthy adults. For TCRbeta chain sequencing, PBMC samples were collected from trial participants at day 0 and at day 28 after the second dose. The chain was built from TRBV6-5 and TRBJ1-6; the D gene cannot be named for sure. Specimen: peripheral blood, collected on day 0 of AZD1222 vaccination. The sequence derives from an adult in good health. At the DNA level, the sequence is TGTGCCAGCAGTTACTCCGAGGCTTCACCCCTCCACTTT. It is translated as CASSYSEASPLHF.